Given below is one T cell receptor beta chain in context. This specimen belongs to a study of blood T cell repertoires in COVID-19. Study overall: Samples of COVID-19 (acute and convalescent) were obtained from the United States, Italy and Spain. T cells, B-cell-depleted T cells, or PBMCs supplied cDNA or gDNA.

The CDR3 is 16 residues long. Trimming at V came to 1 base and at J to 1 base, leaving 2 bases not matched to a gene. CDR1 is LNHDA, CDR2 SQIVND, per germline (reference sequence). Authors' data handling: Amplification of reference gene primers provided the estimated nucleated cell counts. Repertoires were generated with immunoSEQ multiplex PCR, while TCRdb's copy carries only in-frame clones and drops some. The V and J calls and clone size come from that table; D and trimming were worked out from the DNA. The repertoire holds roughly 180,000 clones, with roughly 76% as singletons. The TCR sequence derives from a woman aged 50 to 60 with active or convalescent COVID-19. Sequences were obtained from peripheral blood. The chain uses TRBV19 and TRBJ2-3, with 10 bases aligning to TRBD1. CDR3 bases: TGTGCCAGTAGTATAGGAGGGACAGGGGGCACAGATACGCAGTATTTT. This translates into CASSIGGTGGTDTQYF.